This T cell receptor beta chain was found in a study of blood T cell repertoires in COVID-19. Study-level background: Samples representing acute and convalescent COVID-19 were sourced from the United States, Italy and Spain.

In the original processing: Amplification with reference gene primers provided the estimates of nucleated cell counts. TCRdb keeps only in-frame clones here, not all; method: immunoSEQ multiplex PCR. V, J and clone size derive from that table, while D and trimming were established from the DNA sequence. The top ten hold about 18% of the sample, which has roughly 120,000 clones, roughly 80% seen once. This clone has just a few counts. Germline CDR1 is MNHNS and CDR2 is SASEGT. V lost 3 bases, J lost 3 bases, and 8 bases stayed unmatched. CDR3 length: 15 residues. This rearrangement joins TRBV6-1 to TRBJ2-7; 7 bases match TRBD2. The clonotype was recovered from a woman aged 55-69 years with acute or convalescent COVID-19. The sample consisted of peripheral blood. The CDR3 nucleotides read TGTGCCAGCAGTGAGCGAAGCGGGACTTTCTACGAGCAGTACTTC. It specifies CASSERSGTFYEQYF.